The TCR beta chain described here comes from a study of Ad26.COV2.S vaccination and SARS-CoV-2 variants. V lost 0 bases and J lost 4, with 9 bases in between. This CDR3 is built from 14 residues. Per germline, CDR1 LNHNV and CDR2 YYDKDF (reference sequence). Produced via immunoSEQ multiplex PCR; TCRdb's table is partial and in-frame only. The sample carries about 400,000 clones, over 75% recorded once. Treatment of the sample: some 20 received Ad26.COV2.S at low or high dose, single or two shots; several received placebo; per-sample allocation not given. Collection of the samples took place on day 63 after the first injection of vaccine or placebo.

The V call is TRBV15, the J call TRBJ1-2; no firm D call. This clonotype originated in a person between 18 and 59 years old who received the Ad26.COV2.S COVID-19 vaccine or a placebo. Specimen: peripheral blood, collected in a trial of Ad26.COV2.S vaccine versus placebo. The CDR3 nucleotides read TGTGCCACCAGCAGAGATCGGGCTTCCTATGGCTACACCTTC. Its protein product is CATSRDRASYGYTF.